This is a list of T cell receptor beta chains from one sample in a study of radiotherapy plus CTLA-4 blockade in lung cancer. Libraries were prepared by immunoSEQ multiplex PCR; TCRdb keeps only in-frame clonotypes and omits some of them. The sample comprises 35,000 to 45,000 clones, about 70% of which are singletons, and over 20% rests with the top ten. The sequencing here drew on peripheral blood, taken from a patient treated with radiotherapy plus ipilimumab. The source is a human donor with non-small cell lung cancer who had a partial response to radiotherapy plus ipilimumab. Both conserved end residues are part of each CDR3. A D gene is named only where the DNA matches it firmly. Some rows mark clone size as missing; the rest say once, few, many or name a class of expanded clone.

j_gene | d_gene | abundance | v_gene | CDR3nt | CDR3aa
TRBJ1-2 | TRBD1 | medium-sized | TRBV6-6 | TGTGCCAGCAGTGACAGGGGGCAACCTCAGGGCTACACCTTC | CASSDRGQPQGYTF
TRBJ2-6 | . | . | TRBV9 | TGTGCCAGTGAACAGCATCTTGCCTCTGGGGCCAACGTCCTGACTTTC | CASEQHLASGANVLTF
TRBJ2-4 | . | . | TRBV21-1 | TGTGCCAGCAGCAAATGGGCGGGAGCAAAAAACATTCAGTACTTC | CASSKWAGAKNIQYF
TRBJ1-5 | TRBD1 | once | TRBV28 | TGTGCCAGCGAGCACGCTCTGATGACAGGGAAAGGTCAGCCCCAGCATTTT | CASEHALMTGKGQPQHF
TRBJ1-2 | . | once | TRBV20-1 | TGCAGTGCTAGAGCCCTTGTGGGCTACACCTTC | CSARALVGYTF
TRBJ2-1 | . | . | TRBV7-2 | TGTGCCAGCAGCCCAGGGGACACCTCCTACAATGAGCAGTTCTTC | CASSPGDTSYNEQFF
TRBJ1-1 | . | . | TRBV6-5 | TGTGCCAGCACTACTTTTCCGGGACAGAACACTGAAGCTTTCTTT | CASTTFPGQNTEAFF
TRBJ2-5 | . | . | TRBV7-9 | TGTGCCAGCAGCCTTGGGACACCGGTCGAGGAGACCCAGTACTTC | CASSLGTPVEETQYF
TRBJ2-5 | TRBD2 | once | TRBV15 | TGTGCCACTGGGGCGCCCGGGACTACCCCCAGCCAACAGTACTTC | CATGAPGTTPSQQYF
TRBJ2-7 | TRBD1 | . | TRBV6-5 | TGTGCCAGCACTTGGCCAAGACAGGGTGAAAACGAGCAGTACTTC | CASTWPRQGENEQYF
TRBJ1-6 | TRBD1 | many | TRBV7-2 | TGTGCCAGCAGCTTCGGGACAGGACGGGGGTCACCCCTCCACTTT | CASSFGTGRGSPLHF
TRBJ2-3 | TRBD2 | . | TRBV7-9 | TGTGCCAGCAGCTACCTGACTAGCGGCACAGATACGCAGTATTTT | CASSYLTSGTDTQYF
TRBJ1-1 | . | . | TRBV9 | TGTGCCAGCAGCCCGCTCCCGGTAGGGGGTAACACTGAAGCTTTCTTT | CASSPLPVGGNTEAFF
TRBJ2-1 | . | many | TRBV13 | TGTGCCAGCAGCTTAGGGTCGCGAGACAATGAGCAGTTCTTC | CASSLGSRDNEQFF
TRBJ2-7 | . | . | TRBV4-2 | TGTGCCAGCAGCCAAGACCTAGCCCGTACCTACGAGCAGTACTTC | CASSQDLARTYEQYF
TRBJ2-1 | . | . | TRBV6-1 | TGTGCCAGCAGTCTTCCCGGGACTTTAAGGGAGCAGTTCTTC | CASSLPGTLREQFF
TRBJ2-7 | . | once | TRBV7-2 | TGTGCCAGCAGCTTACCTCACGTGGCGAGGGACGAGCAGTACTTC | CASSLPHVARDEQYF
TRBJ2-3 | TRBD2 | many | TRBV4-2 | TGTGCCAGCAGCCAAGACGGGGGGACCCCAGATACGCAGTATTTT | CASSQDGGTPDTQYF
TRBJ2-1 | TRBD2 | . | TRBV28 | TGTGCCAGCAGTTCCTCTCTAGCGGGGAGCTCCTACAATGAGCAGTTCTTC | CASSSSLAGSSYNEQFF
TRBJ2-3 | . | . | TRBV5-1 | TGCGCCAGCAGACCAGCGGGTCTAGGCACAGATACGCAGTATTTT | CASRPAGLGTDTQYF
TRBJ2-5 | TRBD2 | . | TRBV25-1 | TGTGCCAGCAGTCAGGCTAGCGGGGGGCTAGAGACCCAGTACTTC | CASSQASGGLETQYF
TRBJ1-5 | TRBD1 | once | TRBV7-9 | TGTGCCAGCAGCCCTGGGGGACAGCTAAATCAGCCCCAGCATTTT | CASSPGGQLNQPQHF
TRBJ1-1 | . | . | TRBV5-1 | TGCGCCAGCAGCTTGGCGGAGGCTTCCGAAGCTTTCTTT | CASSLAEASEAFF
TRBJ1-2 | . | . | TRBV5-6 | TGTGCCAGCAGCTTGGGCGACAAGACCCCCCCAGACGGCTACACCTTC | CASSLGDKTPPDGYTF
TRBJ1-1 | TRBD1 | . | TRBV5-1 | TGCGCCAGCAGCTTGGGGACAGGGGACGGGACTGAAGCTTTCTTT | CASSLGTGDGTEAFF
TRBJ1-3 | . | few | TRBV4-1 | TGCGCCAGCAGCCAAGACGGCGGGGGAAACACCATATATTTT | CASSQDGGGNTIYF
TRBJ1-2 | . | . | TRBV5-6 | TGTGCCAGCAGATTGAGGGGTGGCTACACCTTC | CASRLRGGYTF
TRBJ2-7 | TRBD1 | few | TRBV9 | TGTGCCAGCAGCCCAACTAGGGGGCAGGGGGCCATCGAGCAGTACTTC | CASSPTRGQGAIEQYF
TRBJ2-5 | TRBD1 | . | TRBV18 | TGTGCCAGCTCACCACCGTGGGACAGGGGGCGGGAGACCCAGTACTTC | CASSPPWDRGRETQYF
TRBJ2-5 | . | . | TRBV12-5 | TGTGCTAGTGGCCGAGGAGAGACCCAGTACTTC | CASGRGETQYF
TRBJ1-5 | TRBD1 | once | TRBV18 | TGTGCCAGCTCACCCAGACAGGGAAATCAGCCCCAGCATTTT | CASSPRQGNQPQHF
TRBJ1-1 | TRBD1 | . | TRBV20-1 | TGCAGTGCTAGTGGGGACAGAGAGGCTTTCTTT | CSASGDREAFF
TRBJ2-2 | . | . | TRBV30 | TGTGCCTGGAGCGGTCTCAGTCCGGGCACCGGGGAGCTGTTTTTT | CAWSGLSPGTGELFF
TRBJ2-7 | . | many | TRBV7-8 | TGTGCCAGCAGCTCTCTTAATGAGGTGTACGAGCAGTACTTC | CASSSLNEVYEQYF
TRBJ1-1 | . | . | TRBV6-5 | TGTGCCAGCAGTACTTCTTGGGGGCATCCTGAAGCTTTCTTT | CASSTSWGHPEAFF
TRBJ2-7 | . | . | TRBV10-3 | TGTGCCATCAGTGCGACCCGGACAGAGCAGTACTTC | CAISATRTEQYF
TRBJ2-7 | . | . | TRBV7-2 | TGTGCCAGCAGCCCGGGACTCCTGAGGTTAGAGCAGTACTTC | CASSPGLLRLEQYF
TRBJ2-3 | . | . | TRBV29-1 | TGCAGCGTTGAGGGGGGCAGCGGGATCACAGATACGCAGTATTTT | CSVEGGSGITDTQYF
TRBJ2-7 | . | . | TRBV5-1 | TGCGCCAGCAGCCTTCGACAGACCTACGAGCAGTACTTC | CASSLRQTYEQYF
TRBJ1-6 | . | . | TRBV11-3 | TGTGCCAGCAGCGTCGGAGGGAATTCACCCCTCCACTTT | CASSVGGNSPLHF
TRBJ2-7 | . | . | TRBV5-1 | TGCGCCAGCAGCTGGGACAACTACGAGCAGTACTTC | CASSWDNYEQYF
TRBJ1-1 | . | . | TRBV4-3 | TGCGCCAGCAGCCAAGATGAACTTTTTTCTGAAGCTTTCTTT | CASSQDELFSEAFF
TRBJ1-3 | . | . | TRBV5-6 | TGTGCCAGCAGTCCAGTTTCTGGAAACACCATATATTTT | CASSPVSGNTIYF
TRBJ2-5 | TRBD1 | . | TRBV18 | TGTGCCAGCTCACCACCGGTGGACAGGGGTGAGACCCAGTACTTC | CASSPPVDRGETQYF
TRBJ2-2 | TRBD1 | few | TRBV13 | TGTGCCAGCAGCTCACTAGACAGGGGGCGCGACACCGGGGAGCTGTTTTTT | CASSSLDRGRDTGELFF
TRBJ1-2 | TRBD1 | . | TRBV2 | TGTGCCAGCAAGGGACAGGTCGGTCGTGGCTACACCTTC | CASKGQVGRGYTF
TRBJ2-3 | TRBD2 | few | TRBV5-4 | TGTGCCAGCAGCTCCCGACTAGCGCCAGATACGCAGTATTTT | CASSSRLAPDTQYF
TRBJ2-1 | TRBD2 | . | TRBV5-4 | TGTGCCAGCAGCTTCCGACTAGCGGGAGGTAATGAGCAGTTCTTC | CASSFRLAGGNEQFF
TRBJ1-6 | TRBD1 | . | TRBV27 | TGTGCCAGCAGCCCCGGAGGGACAGGGAATTCACCCCTCCACTTT | CASSPGGTGNSPLHF
TRBJ1-4 | TRBD1 | medium-sized | TRBV6-1 | TGTGCCAGCAATTACAGGGGGACGGGGGAAAAACTGTTTTTT | CASNYRGTGEKLFF
TRBJ1-1 | . | . | TRBV9 | TGTGCCAGCAGCGTAGCTCAGGGATCCACTGAAGCTTTCTTT | CASSVAQGSTEAFF
TRBJ2-3 | . | . | TRBV6-5 | TGTGCCAGCAGTTACGGAGGGAGCACAGATACGCAGTATTTT | CASSYGGSTDTQYF
TRBJ1-2 | TRBD1 | few | TRBV6-1 | TGTGCCAGCAGTCCATACAGGGGATCCTATGGCTACACCTTC | CASSPYRGSYGYTF
TRBJ1-2 | TRBD1 | . | TRBV6-6 | TGTGCCAGCAGCCGACAGGGAGCCCTCCCCTACACCTTC | CASSRQGALPYTF
TRBJ2-5 | . | . | TRBV5-8 | TGTGCCAGCGAGGTCAGTCAGGGGCGGGAGACCCAGTACTTC | CASEVSQGRETQYF